One sample yielded the 26 T cell receptor beta chains listed below, sequenced in a study of T cell responses to AZD1222 COVID-19 vaccine. TCRdb's copy holds only in-frame clones and misses some; the assay was immunoSEQ multiplex PCR. The sample records 190,000 or so clones, 70% to 90% being singletons. The sample consisted of peripheral blood, taken 28 days after the second AZD1222 dose. The receptors stem from an adult who received the AZD1222 COVID-19 vaccine.

The chain couples TRBV24-1 to TRBJ2-7; D gene unclear. The CDR3 runs to 13 residues. CDR1 and CDR2 from the germline V gene are KGHDR and SFDVKD. The V gene lost 3 bases and the J gene lost 7 bases, with 12 bases spanning the gap. CDR3 sequence (DNA): TGTGCCACCAGTGATGGGGAATCTTGGGAGCAGTACTTC. It codes for CATSDGESWEQYF.

This chain links TRBV25-1 with TRBJ2-1, with 12 bases matching TRBD2. This CDR3 has 17 amino acids. Germline CDR1 reads MGHDK; CDR2 reads SYGVNS. V shed 10 bases, J shed 0 bases, and the junction held 10 bases outside the gene matches. This chain's CDR3 is CATQSPSGRDSYNEQFF. The CDR3 DNA is TGTGCCACCCAGAGTCCTAGCGGGAGGGACTCCTACAATGAGCAGTTCTTC.

The chain uses TRBV6-6 and TRBJ2-7; 8 bases are shared with TRBD1. After removal of 6 bases from V and 2 bases from J, the junction contained 6 bases not matched to a gene. Germline V gives CDR1 MNHNY, CDR2 SVGAGI (reference sequence). The CDR3 consists of 14 residues. The CDR3 DNA sequence: TGTGCCAGCAGCCTGGACAGGGCCCCCTACGAGCAGTACTTC. It translates to CASSLDRAPYEQYF.

As DNA, the CDR3 is TGTGCCAGCAGCTACCCGCGGCAGGGAGGCGAGCAGTACTTC. It yields the protein CASSYPRQGGEQYF. This chain connects TRBV28 to TRBJ2-7, with D possibly being TRBD2 (6 bases). This CDR3 spans 14 amino acids. Per germline, CDR1 MDHEN and CDR2 SYDVKM. The ends were cut back, 6 bases at V and 6 bases at J, with 18 bases in the middle.

The rearrangement uses TRBV19 and TRBJ2-1; a weak D match, TRBD1 (7 bases). Germline loops: CDR1 LNHDA, CDR2 SQIVND (reference sequence). The CDR3 has 16 amino acids. The V gene lost 3 bases and the J gene lost 5 bases, with 17 bases spanning the gap. CDR3 residues: CASSIRGRNAHNEQFF. For the CDR3, the DNA is TGTGCCAGTAGTATCAGGGGGAGGAACGCCCACAATGAGCAGTTCTTC. Combining the CDR3 with reference TRBV19 and TRBJ2-1 gives the whole variable domain DGGITQSPKYLFRKEGQNVTLSCEQNLNHDAMYWYRQDPGQGLRLIYYSQIVNDFQKGDIAEGYSVSREKKESFPLTVTSAQKNPTAFYLCASSIRGRNAHNEQFFGPGTRLTVL.

V and J are TRBV5-1 and TRBJ2-7; the match to TRBD1 covers 7 bases. This CDR3 has 14 residues. Germline lookup yields CDR1 SGHRS and CDR2 YFSETQ. The junction had 4 bases not matched to a gene; V was cut back by 0 bases and J by 4 bases. The CDR3 DNA is TGCGCCAGCAGCTTGGGGGACAGAGTATACGAGCAGTACTTC. Its translation: CASSLGDRVYEQYF.

The chain combines TRBV27 with TRBJ2-7; 7 bases are shared with TRBD2. V trimming: 2 bases; J trimming: 3 bases; junction bases outside the gene matches: 4. CDR3 length: 14 amino acids. Germline V gene sequence: CDR1 MNHEY, CDR2 SMNVEV (reference sequence). CDR3 region: CASSLGGVFYEQYF. The CDR3 DNA reads TGTGCCAGCAGTTTAGGGGGGGTGTTCTACGAGCAGTACTTC.

This chain uses TRBV19 with TRBJ2-7, with D perhaps TRBD1 (5 bases). V was shortened by 0 bases and J by 2 bases, with 11 bases between the two germline ends. The CDR3 runs 15 residues. CDR1 LNHDA and CDR2 SQIVND come from the germline V gene (reference sequence). CDR3 coding DNA: TGTGCCAGTAGTATAGAGCAGGGCCATACCTACGAGCAGTACTTC. Translating gives CASSIEQGHTYEQYF.

The V and J genes are TRBV20-1 and TRBJ2-7; weak D call: TRBD2 (5 bases). V lost 3 bases to trimming and J lost 0 bases, with 12 bases between them. This CDR3 region has 14 residues. Germline V CDR1 and CDR2: DFQATT, SNEGSKA (reference sequence). DNA of the CDR3: TGCAGTGCTAGTCCAGCGGCTAGCTCCTACGAGCAGTACTTC. Protein product: CSASPAASSYEQYF.

This chain links TRBV4-3 with TRBJ2-7, with D tentatively TRBD1 or TRBD2 (5 bases each). The V end lost 1 base, the J end lost 0 bases, and 10 bases lay between the germline ends. The CDR3 sequence is 15 residues long. Germline values: CDR1 LGHNA, CDR2 YSLEER. The CDR3 protein is CASSQGGGLSYEQYF. DNA for the CDR3: TGCGCCAGCAGCCAAGGGGGCGGACTCTCCTACGAGCAGTACTTC.

The chain employs TRBV3-1 (or the pseudogene TRBV3-2) and TRBJ2-3, with D possibly matching TRBD1 (5 bases). Germline CDR1 reads LGHDT; CDR2 reads YNNKEL (reference sequence). The CDR3 extends over 15 amino acids. Trimming left V 0 bases short and J 4 bases short, with 11 bases between. CDR3 sequence: CASSQEARVSDTQYF. CDR3 bases: TGTGCCAGCAGCCAAGAGGCCAGGGTGTCAGATACGCAGTATTTT.

This chain uses TRBV15 with TRBJ2-5; D is possibly TRBD2 (5 bases). The CDR3 contains 16 residues. Germline V gene data show CDR1 as LNHNV and CDR2 as YYDKDF (reference sequence). Trimming cost V 0 bases and J 5 bases, with 16 bases left between them. The CDR3 DNA reads TGTGCCACCAGCAGAGATGGACGGGGAGCAAGGGAGACCCAGTACTTC. Amino acid sequence: CATSRDGRGARETQYF.

The chain combines TRBV10-2 with TRBJ2-1; 16 nucleotides align to TRBD2. CDR3 length: 15 amino acids. V trimming: 8 bases; J trimming: 8 bases; junction bases outside the gene matches: 6. In germline, CDR1 is WSHSY, CDR2 SAAADI. CDR3 nucleotides: TGCGCCAGCGGGGGCGGGACTAGCGGGAGGGATGAGCAGTTCTTC. Its translation: CASGGGTSGRDEQFF.

With regard to this clone: Other nucleotide sequences from this sample produce the same CDR3. The chain employs TRBV5-6 and TRBJ2-7, with 9 bases aligning to TRBD2. The CDR3 totals 14 residues. Trimming at V came to 2 bases and at J to 4 bases, leaving 4 bases not matched to a gene. Looked up from germline, CDR1 is SGHDT and CDR2 is YYEEEE. CDR3 region: CASSFPGLAYEQYF. CDR3 in DNA: TGTGCCAGCAGCTTTCCGGGACTAGCTTACGAGCAGTACTTC.

The sample holds one count of this clone. The rearrangement uses TRBV3-1 (or the pseudogene TRBV3-2) and TRBJ2-3; D is ambiguous. The CDR3 contains 15 residues. V lost 4 bases and J lost 2, with 13 bases in between. The germline CDR1 and CDR2 sequences are LGHDT and YNNKEL (reference sequence). CDR3 sequence (DNA): TGTGCCAGCAGCCCAAATTTTGGGATCACAGATACGCAGTATTTT. It encodes CASSPNFGITDTQYF.

The rearrangement joins TRBV6-5 to TRBJ2-7; weak D call: TRBD1 (5 bases). Between the trimmed V and J ends, which lost 2 bases and 1 base, there was a span of 12 bases. The CDR3 is 15 amino acids. Germline V CDR1 and CDR2: MNHEY, SVGAGI. The CDR3 sequence: CASSYQGPGSYEQYF. CDR3 in DNA: TGTGCCAGCAGTTACCAGGGCCCAGGGTCCTACGAGCAGTACTTC.

V and J are TRBV4-3 and TRBJ2-7, with D perhaps matching TRBD2 (6 bases). The CDR3 runs to 15 residues. Germline lookup yields CDR1 LGHNA and CDR2 YSLEER. V was pared by 3 bases and J by 3 bases, with 15 bases between. CDR3 DNA: TGCGCCAGCAGCCAGGTAACTAGCTGGGTCTACGAGCAGTACTTC. Its translation is CASSQVTSWVYEQYF.

CDR3 in DNA: TGTGCCATCAGTGAGTCGAGAGGCCAGGGGGCCCACGAGCAGTACTTC. Translated: CAISESRGQGAHEQYF. This rearrangement joins TRBV10-3 to TRBJ2-7, with 8 bases identical to TRBD1. V was clipped by 0 bases and J by 5 bases; unmatched bases: 9. Germline V gene sequence: CDR1 ENHRY, CDR2 SYGVKD. This CDR3 is built from 16 residues.

This chain uses TRBV7-3 with TRBJ2-7; the D call may be TRBD1 or TRBD2 (5 bases each). V dropped 2 bases and J dropped 1 base, with 9 bases sitting between them. This CDR3 spans 14 amino acids. The V gene's germline CDR1 is SGHTA and CDR2 FQGTGA. The CDR3 coding sequence is TGTGCCAGCAGCTTAGGGGGAATGTCCTACGAGCAGTACTTC. Translating gives CASSLGGMSYEQYF.

The chain couples TRBV2 to TRBJ2-6; 7 bases map to TRBD1. CDR1 is SNHLY, CDR2 FYNNEI, per germline. This CDR3 has 17 amino acids. V lost 5 bases and J lost 0; bases outside the gene matches: 7. CDR3 in amino acids: CASSSRDSFSGANVLTF. For the CDR3, the DNA is TGTGCCAGCAGTTCCCGGGACAGTTTCTCTGGGGCCAACGTCCTGACTTTC. Variable domain in full (rest from reference TRBV2 and TRBJ2-6): EPEVTQTPSHQVTQMGQEVILRCVPISNHLYFYWYRQILGQKVEFLVSFYNNEISEKSEIFDDQFSVERPDGSNFTLKIRSTKLEDSAMYFCASSSRDSFSGANVLTFGAGSRLTVL.

This clone is a singleton in its sample. The chain recombines TRBV29-1 with TRBJ1-1, with D possibly TRBD1 on 6 matching bases. CDR1 and CDR2 (germline): SQVTM, ANQGSEA. V was shortened by 7 bases and J by 1 base, with 16 bases between the two germline ends. This CDR3 is 14 amino acids long. CDR3 in DNA: TGCAGCGCCTCCCCTGGGACAACGAACACTGAAGCTTTCTTT. Translated, it gives CSASPGTTNTEAFF.

The chain uses TRBV9 and TRBJ2-1, with 8 bases aligning to TRBD2. The V and J ends lost 3 bases and 8 bases, in that order; junction bases with no gene match: 10. Germline loops: CDR1 SGDLS, CDR2 YYNGEE. This CDR3 has 15 residues. CDR3 in amino acids: CASSGGTRGEDEQFF. The CDR3, as DNA: TGTGCCAGCAGCGGTGGGACTAGGGGTGAGGATGAGCAGTTCTTC.

This sequence joins TRBV24-1 and TRBJ1-5; D call uncertain. CDR3 length equals 14 residues. The ends were cut back, 1 base at V and 5 bases at J, with 8 bases in the middle. Germline-derived CDR1 and CDR2 are KGHDR and SFDVKD. For the CDR3, the DNA is TGTGCCACCAGTGATTTAGCCCAAGATCAGCCCCAGCATTTT. Amino acids: CATSDLAQDQPQHF.

V usage is TRBV19 and J usage is TRBJ1-3, with D possibly matching TRBD1 (6 bases). The germline V gene has CDR1 LNHDA and CDR2 SQIVND (reference sequence). Trimming removed 6 bases at V and 0 bases at J, with 15 bases between. The CDR3 loop spans 16 amino acids. Written as DNA, the CDR3 is TGTGCCAGTAGCTTCACGACAGGCGGCTCTGGAAACACCATATATTTT. Protein product: CASSFTTGGSGNTIYF.

This chain joins TRBV6-5 and TRBJ2-7, with unresolved D. There are 13 residues in the CDR3. The germline V gene encodes CDR1 MNHEY and CDR2 SVGAGI. Trimming removed 5 bases at V and 4 bases at J, with 12 bases between. Written as DNA, the CDR3 is TGTGCCAGCAGTCGTGTCTCTGGGTACGAGCAGTACTTC. It is translated as CASSRVSGYEQYF.

J is TRBJ2-7 and V is TRBV21-1. TRBV21-1 is shown as a pseudogene. This CDR3 contains 18 residues. The CDR3 loop is CASSKARYGAESLYEQYF. CDR3 nucleotides: TGTGCCAGCAGCAAAGCTAGGTACGGGGCGGAGTCCCTCTACGAGCAGTACTTC.